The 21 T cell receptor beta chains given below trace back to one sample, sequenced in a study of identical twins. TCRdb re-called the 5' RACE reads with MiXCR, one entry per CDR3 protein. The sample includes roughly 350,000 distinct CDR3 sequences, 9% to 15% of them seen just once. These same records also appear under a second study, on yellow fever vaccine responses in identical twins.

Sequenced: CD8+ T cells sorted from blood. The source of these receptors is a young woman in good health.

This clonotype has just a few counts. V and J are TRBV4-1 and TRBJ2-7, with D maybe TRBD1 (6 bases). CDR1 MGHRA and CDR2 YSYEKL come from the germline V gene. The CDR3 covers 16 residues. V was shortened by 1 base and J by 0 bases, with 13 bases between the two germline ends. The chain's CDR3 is CASSQAPGDLSYEQYF. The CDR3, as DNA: TGCGCCAGCAGCCAAGCCCCAGGGGACCTCTCCTACGAGCAGTACTTC.

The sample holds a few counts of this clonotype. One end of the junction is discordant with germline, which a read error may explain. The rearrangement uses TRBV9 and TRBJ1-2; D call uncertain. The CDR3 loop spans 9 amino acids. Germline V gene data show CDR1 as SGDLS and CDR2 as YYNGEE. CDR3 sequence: CASSVHGPF. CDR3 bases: TGTGCCAGCAGCGTCCATGGTCCCTTC. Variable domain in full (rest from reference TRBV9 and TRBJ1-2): DSGVTQTPKHLITATGQRVTLRCSPRSGDLSVYWYQQSLDQGLQFLIQYYNGEERAKGNILERFSAQQFPDLHSELNLSSLELGDSALYFCASSVHGPFGSGTRLTVV.

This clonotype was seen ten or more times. The CDR3 protein is CASSLSSRDQETQYF. The CDR3 DNA reads TGTGCCAGCAGTTTAAGTTCCAGAGACCAAGAGACCCAGTACTTC. The gene calls are TRBV28 and TRBJ2-5, with no clear D. Trimming took 2 bases from V and 0 from J, leaving 10 bases between them. This CDR3 has 15 amino acids. Per the germline V gene, CDR1 is MDHEN and CDR2 is SYDVKM.

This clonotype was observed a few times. CDR3 residues: CASSLWASEGALNTEAFF. In DNA form, the CDR3 reads TGTGCCAGCAGCTTATGGGCCAGCGAGGGTGCCTTAAACACTGAAGCTTTCTTT. The V gene is TRBV7-8, the J gene TRBJ1-1, with D uncertain. Germline V CDR1 and CDR2: SGHVS, FQNEAQ. Between the trimmed V and J ends, which lost 2 bases and 2 bases, there was a span of 21 bases. This CDR3 has 18 residues. The whole variable domain, filled in from reference TRBV7-8 and TRBJ1-1, reads GAGVSQSPRYKVAKRGQDVALRCDPISGHVSLFWYQQALGQGPEFLTYFQNEAQLDKSGLPSDRFFAERPEGSVSTLKIQRTQQEDSAVYLCASSLWASEGALNTEAFFGQGTRLTVV.

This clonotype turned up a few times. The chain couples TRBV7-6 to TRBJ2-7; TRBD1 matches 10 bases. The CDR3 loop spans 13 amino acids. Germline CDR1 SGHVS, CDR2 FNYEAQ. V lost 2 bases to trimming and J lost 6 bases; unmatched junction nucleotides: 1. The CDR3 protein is CASSLRTGGEQYF. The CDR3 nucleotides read TGTGCCAGCAGCTTAAGGACAGGGGGCGAGCAGTACTTC.

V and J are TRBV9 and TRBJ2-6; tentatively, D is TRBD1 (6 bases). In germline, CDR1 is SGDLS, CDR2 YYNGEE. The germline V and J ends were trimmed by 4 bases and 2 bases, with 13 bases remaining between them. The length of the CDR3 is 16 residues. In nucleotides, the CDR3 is TGTGCCAGCAGCCCCATACAGGGCCCTGGGGCCAACGTCCTGACTTTC. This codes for CASSPIQGPGANVLTF.

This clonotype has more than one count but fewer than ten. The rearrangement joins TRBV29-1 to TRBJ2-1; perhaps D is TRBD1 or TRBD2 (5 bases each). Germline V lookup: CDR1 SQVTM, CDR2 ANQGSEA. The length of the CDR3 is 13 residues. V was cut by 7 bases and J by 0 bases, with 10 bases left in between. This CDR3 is CSAAGSSYNEQFF. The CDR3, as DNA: TGCAGCGCCGCAGGGAGCTCCTACAATGAGCAGTTCTTC.

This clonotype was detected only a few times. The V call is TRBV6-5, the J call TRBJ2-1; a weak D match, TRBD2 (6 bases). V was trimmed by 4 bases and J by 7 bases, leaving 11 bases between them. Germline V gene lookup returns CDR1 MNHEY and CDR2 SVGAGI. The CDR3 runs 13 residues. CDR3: CASSWGLGNEQFF. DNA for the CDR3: TGTGCCAGCAGTTGGGGACTGGGGAATGAGCAGTTCTTC.

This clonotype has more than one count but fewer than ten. For the CDR3, the DNA is TGTGCCAGCACTGGGGCGGGAGTGGCGGATGAGCAGTTCTTC. Translation: CASTGAGVADEQFF. V usage is TRBV12-3 or TRBV12-4 and J usage is TRBJ2-1; 7 nucleotides align to TRBD2. There are 14 residues in the CDR3. V was pared by 7 bases and J by 8 bases, with 11 bases of the junction left unmatched.

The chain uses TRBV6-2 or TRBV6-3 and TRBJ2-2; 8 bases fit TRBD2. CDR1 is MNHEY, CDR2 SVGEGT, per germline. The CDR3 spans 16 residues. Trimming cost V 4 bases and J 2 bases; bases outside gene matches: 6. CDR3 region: CASSSVSGGNTGELFF. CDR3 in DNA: TGTGCCAGCAGTTCCGTCAGCGGGGGAAACACCGGGGAGCTGTTTTTT.

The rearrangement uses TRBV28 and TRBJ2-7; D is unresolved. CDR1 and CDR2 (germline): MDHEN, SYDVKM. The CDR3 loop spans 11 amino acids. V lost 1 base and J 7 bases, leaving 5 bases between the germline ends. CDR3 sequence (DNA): TGTGCCAGCAGTTTATCCAAGGAGCAGTACTTC. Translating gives CASSLSKEQYF.

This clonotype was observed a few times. CDR3 DNA sequence: TGTGCCACCAGTGAATTGATGGAGGATACGCAGTATTTT. It is translated as CATSELMEDTQYF. The J gene is TRBJ2-3, the V gene TRBV24-1; D not resolved. The CDR3 is 13 amino acids. Trimming removed 4 bases at V and 6 bases at J, with 10 bases between. Germline V gives CDR1 KGHDR, CDR2 SFDVKD.

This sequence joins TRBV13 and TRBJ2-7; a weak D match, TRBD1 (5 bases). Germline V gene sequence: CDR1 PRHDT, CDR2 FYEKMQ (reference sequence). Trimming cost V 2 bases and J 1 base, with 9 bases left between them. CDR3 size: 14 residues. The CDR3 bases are TGTGCCAGCAGCTTAATAAGGGGATCCTACGAGCAGTACTTC. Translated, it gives CASSLIRGSYEQYF.

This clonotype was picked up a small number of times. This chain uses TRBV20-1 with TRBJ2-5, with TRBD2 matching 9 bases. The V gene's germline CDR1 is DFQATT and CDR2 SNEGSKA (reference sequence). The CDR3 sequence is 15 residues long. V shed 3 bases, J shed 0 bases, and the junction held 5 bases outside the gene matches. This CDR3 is CSARGLAGYQETQYF. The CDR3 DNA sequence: TGCAGTGCTAGGGGACTAGCCGGGTACCAAGAGACCCAGTACTTC.

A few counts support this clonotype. The CDR3 loop reads CASSRDKTSTDTQYF. The CDR3 nucleotides are TGCGCCAGCAGCCGGGACAAGACGAGCACAGATACGCAGTATTTT. V gene TRBV4-1 combines with J gene TRBJ2-3; TRBD1 is a possible D gene (6 bases). The CDR3 spans 15 residues. Trimming cost V 4 bases and J 0 bases, with 11 bases left between them. The germline V gene has CDR1 MGHRA and CDR2 YSYEKL.

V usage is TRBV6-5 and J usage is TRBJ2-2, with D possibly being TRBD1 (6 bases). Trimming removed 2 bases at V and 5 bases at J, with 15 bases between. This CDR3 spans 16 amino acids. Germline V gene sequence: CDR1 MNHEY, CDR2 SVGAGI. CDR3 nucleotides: TGTGCCAGCAGTTACCGAGGGGGAGTGATGACCGGGGAGCTGTTTTTT. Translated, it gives CASSYRGGVMTGELFF.

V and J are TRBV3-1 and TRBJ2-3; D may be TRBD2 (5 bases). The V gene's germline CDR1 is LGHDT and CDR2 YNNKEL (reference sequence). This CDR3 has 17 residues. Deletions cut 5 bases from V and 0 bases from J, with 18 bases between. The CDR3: CASSSTLVRTSTDTQYF. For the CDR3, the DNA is TGTGCCAGCAGCTCAACCCTGGTGCGGACTAGCACAGATACGCAGTATTTT.

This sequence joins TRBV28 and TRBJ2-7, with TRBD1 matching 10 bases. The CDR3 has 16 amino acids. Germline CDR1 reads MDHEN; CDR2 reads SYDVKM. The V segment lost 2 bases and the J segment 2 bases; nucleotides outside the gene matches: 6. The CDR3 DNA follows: TGTGCCAGCAGTTTAACTGGACAGGGGGACACCTACGAGCAGTACTTC. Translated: CASSLTGQGDTYEQYF.

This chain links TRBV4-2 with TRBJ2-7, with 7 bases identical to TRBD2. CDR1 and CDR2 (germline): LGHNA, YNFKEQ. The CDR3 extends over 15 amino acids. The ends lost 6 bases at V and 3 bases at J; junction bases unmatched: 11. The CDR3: CASSHNSGMSYEQYF. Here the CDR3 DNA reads TGTGCCAGCAGTCATAACAGCGGGATGAGCTACGAGCAGTACTTC.

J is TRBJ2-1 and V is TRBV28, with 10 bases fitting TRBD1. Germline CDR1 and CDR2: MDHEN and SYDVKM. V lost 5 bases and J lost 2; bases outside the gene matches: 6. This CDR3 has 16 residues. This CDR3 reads CASSRTGTGAYNEQFF. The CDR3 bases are TGTGCCAGCAGTAGAACCGGGACAGGGGCCTACAATGAGCAGTTCTTC.

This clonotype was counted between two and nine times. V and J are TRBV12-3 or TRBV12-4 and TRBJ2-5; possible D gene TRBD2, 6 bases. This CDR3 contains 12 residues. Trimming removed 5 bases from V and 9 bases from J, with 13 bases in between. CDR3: CASSPAGGAQYF. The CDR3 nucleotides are TGTGCCAGCAGTCCAGCCGGCGGGGCCCAGTACTTC.